Only a few counts were recorded for the clone carrying this T cell receptor (beta chain). Its antigen remains unknown. The source of the sample is a study of blood T cells in healthy people across ages. CDR3 length: 13 residues. The germline gives CDR1 MNHEY, CDR2 SVGEGT. The V end was cut by 2 bases, the J end by 2 bases, with 5 bases between. Primed by a sample-barcoded 5' primer and a J-beta primer mix, a second PCR proceeded for about 7 to 11 cycles. One entry per CDR3 protein, called by TCRdb with MiXCR from the 5' RACE reads. The table lists 760,000 or so distinct CDR3 sequences, roughly 25% of them singletons, with under 9.5% in the top ten. Study findings and constraints: Per million T cells, the diversity of TCR beta decreased roughly linearly as age advanced. Unknown donor CMV status possibly confounded expanded clonotype changes.

These records were also assigned to another study, of T cells of mothers and their children. From that study: Researchers report slightly higher, though non-significant, overlap in related mother-child pairs than in unrelated pairs.

V is TRBV6-2 or TRBV6-3 and J is TRBJ2-3; D not resolved. The sequence was collected from a boy between 10 and 17 years old in good health. The specimen sequenced was blood. CDR3 coding DNA: TGTGCCAGCAGTTACAGTTTCACAGATACGCAGTATTTT. The encoded protein is CASSYSFTDTQYF.